This TCR beta chain is from a study of PD-L1 blockade in urothelial cancer. Profiled with immunoSEQ multiplex PCR; TCRdb holds only in-frame clones, not every one. The data contain around 41,000 clones, 83% of them singletons. The sample's time point: peripheral blood 6 weeks after treatment start. CDR3 size: 16 residues. Per germline, CDR1 MDHEN and CDR2 SYDVKM. The V segment lost 3 bases and the J segment 6 bases; nucleotides outside the gene matches: 10. This TCR was recovered from a man between 60 and 75 years old with urothelial cancer. The sequences come from PBMCs, collected around atezolizumab (anti-PD-L1) treatment. The chain joins TRBV28 to TRBJ2-1; TRBD1 agrees at 8 bases. CDR3 bases: TGTGCCAGCAGTTTTCCCCGCGGACAGGGAAGCAATGAGCAGTTCTTC. It is translated as CASSFPRGQGSNEQFF. The whole variable domain, remainder taken from reference TRBV28 and TRBJ2-1, is DVKVTQSSRYLVKRTGEKVFLECVQDMDHENMFWYRQDPGLGLRLIYFSYDVKMKEKGDIPEGYSVSREKKERFSLILESASTNQTSMYLCASSFPRGQGSNEQFFGPGTRLTVL.